A single sample gave rise to the 8 T cell receptor beta chains below, sequenced in a study of T cell responses to AZD1222 COVID-19 vaccine. Method: immunoSEQ multiplex PCR; TCRdb's copy keeps in-frame clones and lacks some. The data show roughly 90,000 clones, about 86% seen once. Sequenced material: peripheral blood, taken on day 0 of AZD1222 vaccination. The origin of the receptors is an adult in good health.

The V call is TRBV5-4, the J call TRBJ1-3; D might be TRBD1 (6 bases). Between the trimmed V and J ends, which lost 3 bases and 3 bases, there was a span of 10 bases. The germline V gene encodes CDR1 SGHNT and CDR2 YYREEE (reference sequence). The CDR3 has 14 amino acids. The CDR3 DNA is TGTGCCAGCAGCTCCGACAGGAATGGAAACACCATATATTTT. Translation: CASSSDRNGNTIYF.

In this sample, this clone turned up once. This chain links TRBV7-8 with TRBJ2-1; perhaps D is TRBD1 or TRBD2 (6 bases each). Between the trimmed V and J ends, which lost 5 bases and 1 base, there was a span of 15 bases. Germline V CDR1 and CDR2: SGHVS, FQNEAQ. The CDR3 is made up of 16 amino acids. This chain's CDR3 is CASSLRGTFSYNEQFF. The CDR3 DNA sequence: TGTGCCAGCAGCCTGAGGGGGACTTTTTCCTACAATGAGCAGTTCTTC.

The J gene is TRBJ1-2, the V gene TRBV18; possible D gene TRBD1, 5 bases. Deletions cut 3 bases from V and 4 bases from J, with 12 bases between. The length of the CDR3 is 14 residues. CDR1 is KGHSH, CDR2 LQKENI, per germline. CDR3 in DNA: TGTGCCAGCTCACCCCAGACAGAAAGCTATGGCTACACCTTC. It yields the protein CASSPQTESYGYTF.

This clone was observed a single time. V and J are TRBV12-5 and TRBJ2-7; D possibly corresponds to TRBD2 (6 bases). Trimming took off 8 bases at V and 4 bases at J, with 15 bases between the two ends. The germline CDR1 and CDR2 sequences are LGHNT and FRNRAP. The CDR3 is 13 residues long. CDR3 in DNA: TGTGCTAGTCTAGGATCTAGCGAGTACGAGCAGTACTTC. Encoded protein: CASLGSSEYEQYF.

The chain recombines TRBV7-2 with TRBJ1-4; weak D call: TRBD1 (6 bases). In germline, CDR1 is SGHTA, CDR2 FQGNSA. The CDR3 has 15 amino acids. Trimming stripped 3 bases from V and 5 bases from J, with 13 bases between. For the CDR3, the DNA is TGTGCCAGCAGCTTTTCGACAGGAGTAAATGAAAAACTGTTTTTT. Its protein is CASSFSTGVNEKLFF.

This chain uses TRBV5-1 with TRBJ2-3, with TRBD2 matching over 8 bases. This CDR3 has 15 amino acids. The germline CDR1 and CDR2 sequences are SGHRS and YFSETQ. The ends lost 6 bases at V and 1 base at J; junction bases unmatched: 7. The CDR3 reads CASTVAGLRTDTQYF. CDR3 sequence (DNA): TGCGCCAGCACCGTAGCGGGGTTACGCACAGATACGCAGTATTTT. Complete variable domain (other parts from reference TRBV5-1 and TRBJ2-3): KAGVTQTPRYLIKTRGQQVTLSCSPISGHRSVSWYQQTPGQGLQFLFEYFSETQRNKGNFPGRFSGRQFSNSRSEMNVSTLELGDSALYLCASTVAGLRTDTQYFGPGTRLTVL.

The chain combines TRBV6-5 with TRBJ2-7, with D hard to call. Germline assignment: CDR1 MNHEY and CDR2 SVGAGI. V was trimmed by 2 bases and J by 0 bases, leaving 8 bases between them. The CDR3 spans 14 residues. This chain's CDR3 is CASSYTRSSYEQYF. CDR3 bases: TGTGCCAGCAGTTACACGAGGAGCTCCTACGAGCAGTACTTC.

This sequence joins TRBV27 and TRBJ2-7, with 7 nucleotides matching TRBD1. The CDR3 extends over 14 amino acids. Germline V gene sequence: CDR1 MNHEY, CDR2 SMNVEV (reference sequence). With 4 bases clipped from V and 7 bases from J, the junction kept 10 bases outside the gene matches. CDR3 sequence (DNA): TGTGCCAGCAGTTCAGACAGGGCTACTATTGAGCAGTACTTC. This encodes CASSSDRATIEQYF.